Listed here is a single T cell receptor beta chain. The CDR3 length is 15 residues. The germline CDR1 and CDR2 sequences are MNHEY and SVGEGT. Trimming at V came to 4 bases and at J to 0 bases, leaving 5 bases not matched to a gene. This sample was taken from a study of blood T cell repertoires in COVID-19. Study in general: Researchers got acute and convalescent COVID-19 samples from the United States, Italy and Spain. T cells, B-cell-depleted T cells, or PBMCs supplied cDNA or gDNA.

Study processing details: Amplified reference gene primers provided the basis for estimating nucleated cell counts. Clones were read by immunoSEQ multiplex PCR, and TCRdb kept only the in-frame ones, dropping some. The V and J calls and clone size come from that table; D and trimming were worked out from the DNA. The sample lists about 76,000 clones; more than 75% were seen once. This clonotype was sampled from a human donor in a cohort sampled during active COVID-19. The chain is built from TRBV6-2 or TRBV6-3 and TRBJ1-2, with 7 bases identical to TRBD1. The sequencing sample was made of peripheral blood. Here the CDR3 reads CASSSGDSSNYGYTF. The CDR3 coding sequence is TGTGCCAGCAGTTCCGGGGACAGTTCTAACTATGGCTACACCTTC.